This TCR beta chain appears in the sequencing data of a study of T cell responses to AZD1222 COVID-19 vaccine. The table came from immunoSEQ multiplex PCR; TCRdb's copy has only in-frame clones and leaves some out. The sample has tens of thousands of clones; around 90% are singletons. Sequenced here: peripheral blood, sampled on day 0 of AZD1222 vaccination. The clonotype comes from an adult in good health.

Here the CDR3 reads CASSLVTGDYEQYF. CDR3 DNA sequence: TGTGCCAGCAGCTTAGTTACGGGGGACTACGAGCAGTACTTC. The genes are TRBV7-8 and TRBJ2-7, with D possibly TRBD2 on 6 matching bases. The CDR3 loop spans 14 amino acids. Germline CDR1 SGHVS, CDR2 FQNEAQ. V was trimmed by 1 base and J by 3 bases, leaving 10 bases between them.